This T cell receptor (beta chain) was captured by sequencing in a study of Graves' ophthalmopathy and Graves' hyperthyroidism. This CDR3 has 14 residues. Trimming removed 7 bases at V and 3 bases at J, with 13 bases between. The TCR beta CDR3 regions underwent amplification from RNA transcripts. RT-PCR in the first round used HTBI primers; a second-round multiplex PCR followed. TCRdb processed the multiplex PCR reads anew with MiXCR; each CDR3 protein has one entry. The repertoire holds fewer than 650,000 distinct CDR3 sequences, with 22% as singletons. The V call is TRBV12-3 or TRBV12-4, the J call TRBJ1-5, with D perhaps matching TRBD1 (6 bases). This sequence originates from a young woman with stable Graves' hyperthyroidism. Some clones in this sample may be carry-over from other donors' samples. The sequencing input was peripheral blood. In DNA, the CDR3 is TGTGCCAGCAAATTAGGGGGGGACAATCAGCCCCAGCATTTT. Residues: CASKLGGDNQPQHF.